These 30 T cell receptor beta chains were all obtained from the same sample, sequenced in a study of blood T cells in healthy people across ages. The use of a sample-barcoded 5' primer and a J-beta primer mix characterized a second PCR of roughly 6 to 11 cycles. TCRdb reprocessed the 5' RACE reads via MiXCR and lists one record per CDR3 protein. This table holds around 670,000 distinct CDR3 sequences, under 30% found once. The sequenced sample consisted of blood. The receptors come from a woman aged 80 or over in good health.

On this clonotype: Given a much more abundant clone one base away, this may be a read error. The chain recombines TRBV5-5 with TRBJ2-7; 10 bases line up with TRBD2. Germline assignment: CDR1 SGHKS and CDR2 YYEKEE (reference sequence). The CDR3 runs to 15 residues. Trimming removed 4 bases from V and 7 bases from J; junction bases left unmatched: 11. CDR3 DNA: TGTGCCAGCAGCCGCGTTAGCGGGGGGACGGCGGAGCAGTACTTC. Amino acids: CASSRVSGGTAEQYF.

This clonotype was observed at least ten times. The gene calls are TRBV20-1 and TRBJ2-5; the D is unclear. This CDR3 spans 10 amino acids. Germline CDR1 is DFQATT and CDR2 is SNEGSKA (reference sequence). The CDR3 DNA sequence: TGCAGCGCTTCCCAAGAGACCCAGTACTTC. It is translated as CSASQETQYF.

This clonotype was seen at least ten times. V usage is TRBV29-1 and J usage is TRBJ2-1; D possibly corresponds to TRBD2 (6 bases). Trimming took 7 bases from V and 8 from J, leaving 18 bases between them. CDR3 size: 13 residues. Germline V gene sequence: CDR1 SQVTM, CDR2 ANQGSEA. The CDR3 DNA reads TGCAGCGCGACGGAACTAGCTCTCCATGAGCAGTTCTTC. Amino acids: CSATELALHEQFF.

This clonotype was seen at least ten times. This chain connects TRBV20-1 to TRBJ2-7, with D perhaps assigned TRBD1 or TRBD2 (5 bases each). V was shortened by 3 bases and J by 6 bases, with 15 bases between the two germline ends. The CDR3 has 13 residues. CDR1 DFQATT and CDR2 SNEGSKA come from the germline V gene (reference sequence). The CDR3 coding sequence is TGCAGTGCTAGCGGGAACGAGCAGGGCGAGCAGTACTTC. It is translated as CSASGNEQGEQYF.

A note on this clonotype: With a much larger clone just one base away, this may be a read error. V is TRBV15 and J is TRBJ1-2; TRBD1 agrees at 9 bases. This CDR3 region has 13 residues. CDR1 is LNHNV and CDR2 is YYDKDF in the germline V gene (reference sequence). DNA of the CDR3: TGTGCCGCCAGCAGGGACAGGGTATACGGCTACACCTTC. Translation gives CAASRDRVYGYTF.

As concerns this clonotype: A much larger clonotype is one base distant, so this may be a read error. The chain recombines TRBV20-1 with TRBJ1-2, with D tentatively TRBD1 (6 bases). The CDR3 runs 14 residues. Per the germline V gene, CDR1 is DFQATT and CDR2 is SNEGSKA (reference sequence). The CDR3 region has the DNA TGCCGTGCAACAAAGGGGACATTCAACTATGGCTACACCTTC. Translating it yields CRATKGTFNYGYTF.

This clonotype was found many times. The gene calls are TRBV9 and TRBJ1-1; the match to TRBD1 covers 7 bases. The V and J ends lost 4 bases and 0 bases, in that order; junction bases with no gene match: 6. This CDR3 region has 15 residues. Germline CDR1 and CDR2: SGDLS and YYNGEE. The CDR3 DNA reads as TGTGCCAGCAGCAAATCGACAGGGCTGAACACTGAAGCTTTCTTT. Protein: CASSKSTGLNTEAFF.

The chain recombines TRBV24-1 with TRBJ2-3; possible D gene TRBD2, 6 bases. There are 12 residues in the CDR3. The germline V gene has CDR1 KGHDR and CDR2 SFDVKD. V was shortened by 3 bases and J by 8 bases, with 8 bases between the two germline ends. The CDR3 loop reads CATSDGGFTQYF. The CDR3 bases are TGTGCCACCAGTGATGGGGGGTTTACGCAGTATTTT.

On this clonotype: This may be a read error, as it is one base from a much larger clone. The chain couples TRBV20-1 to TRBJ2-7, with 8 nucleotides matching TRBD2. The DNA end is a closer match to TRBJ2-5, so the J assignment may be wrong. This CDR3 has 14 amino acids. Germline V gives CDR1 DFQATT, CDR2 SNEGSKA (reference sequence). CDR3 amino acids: CSAGGGPREETQYF. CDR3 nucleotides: TGCAGTGCTGGCGGGGGGCCCCGGGAGGAGACCCAGTACTTC.

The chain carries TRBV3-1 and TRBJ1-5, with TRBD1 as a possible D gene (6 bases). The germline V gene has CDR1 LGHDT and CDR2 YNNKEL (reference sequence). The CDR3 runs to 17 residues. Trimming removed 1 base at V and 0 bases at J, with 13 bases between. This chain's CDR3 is CASSQGVQGYSNQPQHF. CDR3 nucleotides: TGTGCCAGCAGCCAAGGGGTACAGGGATATAGCAATCAGCCCCAGCATTTT.

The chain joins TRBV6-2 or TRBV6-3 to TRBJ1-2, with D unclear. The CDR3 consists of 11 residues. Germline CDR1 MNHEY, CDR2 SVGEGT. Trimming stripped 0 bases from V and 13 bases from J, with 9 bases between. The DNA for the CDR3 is TGTGCCAGCAGTTACTCTACGTTTGTCACCTTC. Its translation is CASSYSTFVTF.

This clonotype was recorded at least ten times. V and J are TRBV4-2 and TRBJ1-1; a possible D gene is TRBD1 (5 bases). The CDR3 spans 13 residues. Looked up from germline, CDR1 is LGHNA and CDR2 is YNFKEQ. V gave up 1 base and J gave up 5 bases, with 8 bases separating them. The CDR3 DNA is TGTGCCAGCAGCCAAGCGAGGGGTACTGAAGCTTTCTTT. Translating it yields CASSQARGTEAFF.

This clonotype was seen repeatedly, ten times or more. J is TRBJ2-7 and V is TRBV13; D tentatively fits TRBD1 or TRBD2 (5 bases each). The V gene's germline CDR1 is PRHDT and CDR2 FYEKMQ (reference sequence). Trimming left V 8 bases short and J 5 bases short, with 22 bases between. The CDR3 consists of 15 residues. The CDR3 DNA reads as TGTGCCAGCTCGAGCTTGGGGGACCGCGCCGACGAGCAGTACTTC. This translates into CASSSLGDRADEQYF.

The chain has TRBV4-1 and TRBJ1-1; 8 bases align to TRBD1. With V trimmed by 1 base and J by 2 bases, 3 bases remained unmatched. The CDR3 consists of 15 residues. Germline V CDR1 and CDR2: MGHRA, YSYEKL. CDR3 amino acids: CASSQGQGINTEAFF. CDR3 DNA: TGCGCCAGCAGCCAAGGACAGGGGATAAACACTGAAGCTTTCTTT.

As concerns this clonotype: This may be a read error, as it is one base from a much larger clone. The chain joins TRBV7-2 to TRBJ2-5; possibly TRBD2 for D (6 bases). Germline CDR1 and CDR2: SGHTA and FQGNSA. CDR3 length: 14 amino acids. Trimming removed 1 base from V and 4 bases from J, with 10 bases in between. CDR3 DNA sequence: TGTGCCAGCAGCTTAGGGACTAACGCAGAGACCCAGTACTTC. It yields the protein CASSLGTNAETQYF.

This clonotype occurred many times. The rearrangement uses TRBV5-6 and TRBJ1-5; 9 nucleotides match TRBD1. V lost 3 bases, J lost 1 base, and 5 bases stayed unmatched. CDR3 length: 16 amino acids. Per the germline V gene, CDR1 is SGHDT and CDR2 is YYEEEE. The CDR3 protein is CASSSTGGWSNQPQHF. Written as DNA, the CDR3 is TGTGCCAGCAGCTCTACAGGGGGCTGGAGCAATCAGCCCCAGCATTTT. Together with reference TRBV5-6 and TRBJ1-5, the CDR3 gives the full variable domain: DAGVTQSPTHLIKTRGQQVTLRCSPKSGHDTVSWYQQALGQGPQFIFQYYEEEERQRGNFPDRFSGHQFPNYSSELNVNALLLGDSALYLCASSSTGGWSNQPQHFGDGTRLSIL.

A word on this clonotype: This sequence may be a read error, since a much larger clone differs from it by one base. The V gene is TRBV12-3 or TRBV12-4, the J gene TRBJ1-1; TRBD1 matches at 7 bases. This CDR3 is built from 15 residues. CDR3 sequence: CAGSLDRVKGTEAFF. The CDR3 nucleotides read TGTGCCGGCAGTTTAGACAGGGTTAAGGGCACTGAAGCTTTCTTT.

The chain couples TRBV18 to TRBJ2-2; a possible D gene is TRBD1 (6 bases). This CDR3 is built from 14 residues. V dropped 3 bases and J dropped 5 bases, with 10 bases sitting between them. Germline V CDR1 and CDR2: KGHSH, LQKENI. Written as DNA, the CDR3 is TGTGCCAGCTCACCGTCACAGGGAACCGGGGAGCTGTTTTTT. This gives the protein CASSPSQGTGELFF.

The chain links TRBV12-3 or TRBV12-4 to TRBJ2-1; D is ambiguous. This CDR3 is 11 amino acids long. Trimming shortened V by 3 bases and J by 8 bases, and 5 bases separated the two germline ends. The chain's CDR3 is CASSFGDEQFF. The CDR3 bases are TGTGCCAGCAGTTTCGGTGATGAGCAGTTCTTC.

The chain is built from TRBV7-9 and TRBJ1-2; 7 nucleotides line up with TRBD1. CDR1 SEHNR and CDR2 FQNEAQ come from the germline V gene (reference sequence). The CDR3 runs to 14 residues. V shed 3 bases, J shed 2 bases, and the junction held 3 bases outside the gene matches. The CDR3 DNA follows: TGTGCCAGCAGCTTCCCAGGGGGGAACTATGGCTACACCTTC. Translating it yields CASSFPGGNYGYTF.

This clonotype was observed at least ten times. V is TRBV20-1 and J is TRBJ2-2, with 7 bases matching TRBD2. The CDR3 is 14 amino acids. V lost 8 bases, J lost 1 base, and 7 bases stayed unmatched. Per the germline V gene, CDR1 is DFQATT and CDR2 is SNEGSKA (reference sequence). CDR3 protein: CSYPSGQNTGELFF. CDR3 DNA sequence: TGCAGTTACCCTAGCGGTCAGAACACCGGGGAGCTGTTTTTT.

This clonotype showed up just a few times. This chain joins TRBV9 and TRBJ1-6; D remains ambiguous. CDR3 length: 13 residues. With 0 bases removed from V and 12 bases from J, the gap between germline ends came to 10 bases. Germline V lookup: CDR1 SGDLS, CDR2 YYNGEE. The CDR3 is CASSVAPRQPLHF. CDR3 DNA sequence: TGTGCCAGCAGCGTAGCCCCTCGACAACCCCTCCACTTT.

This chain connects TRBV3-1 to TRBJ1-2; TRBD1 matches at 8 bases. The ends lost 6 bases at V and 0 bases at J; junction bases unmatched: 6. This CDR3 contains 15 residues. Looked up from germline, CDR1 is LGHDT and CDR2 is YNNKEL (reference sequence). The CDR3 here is CASRYQTGANYGYTF. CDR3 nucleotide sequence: TGTGCCAGCAGGTATCAGACAGGGGCTAACTATGGCTACACCTTC. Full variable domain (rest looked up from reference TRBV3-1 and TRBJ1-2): DTAVSQTPKYLVTQMGNDKSIKCEQNLGHDTMYWYKQDSKKFLKIMFSYNNKELIINETVPNRFSPKSPDKAHLNLHINSLELGDSAVYFCASRYQTGANYGYTFGSGTRLTVV.

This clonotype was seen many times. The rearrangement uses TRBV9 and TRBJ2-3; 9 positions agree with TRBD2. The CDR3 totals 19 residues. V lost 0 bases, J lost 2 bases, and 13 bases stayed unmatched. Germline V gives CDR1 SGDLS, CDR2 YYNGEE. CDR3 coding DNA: TGTGCCAGCAGCGTAGGAGGGCCTGCGCGGGGGGGCCTCACAGATACGCAGTATTTT. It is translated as CASSVGGPARGGLTDTQYF.

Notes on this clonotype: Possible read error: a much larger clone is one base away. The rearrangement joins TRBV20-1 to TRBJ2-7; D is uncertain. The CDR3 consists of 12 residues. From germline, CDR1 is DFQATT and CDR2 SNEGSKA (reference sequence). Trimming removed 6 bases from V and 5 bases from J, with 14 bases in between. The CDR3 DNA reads TGCAGTGCCCCAGGACGGACCAACGAGCAGTACTTC. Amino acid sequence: CSAPGRTNEQYF.

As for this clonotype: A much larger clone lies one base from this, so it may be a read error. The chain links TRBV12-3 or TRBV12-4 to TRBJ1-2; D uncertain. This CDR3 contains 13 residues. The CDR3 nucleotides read TGTGCCAGCAGTTTACTTCCTAACTATGACTACACCTTC. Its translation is CASSLLPNYDYTF.

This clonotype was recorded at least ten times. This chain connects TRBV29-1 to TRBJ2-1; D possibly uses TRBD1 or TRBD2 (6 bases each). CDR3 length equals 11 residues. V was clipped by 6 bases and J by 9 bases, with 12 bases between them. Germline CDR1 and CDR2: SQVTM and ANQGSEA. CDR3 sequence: CSVDGGVEQFF. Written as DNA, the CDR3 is TGCAGCGTGGACGGGGGCGTTGAGCAGTTCTTC.

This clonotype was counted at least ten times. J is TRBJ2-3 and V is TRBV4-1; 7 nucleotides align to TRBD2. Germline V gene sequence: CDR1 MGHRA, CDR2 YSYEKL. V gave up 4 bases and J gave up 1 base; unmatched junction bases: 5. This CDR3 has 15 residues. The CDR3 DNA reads TGCGCCAGCAGCCTCTCTAGCGGAGGCACAGATACGCAGTATTTT. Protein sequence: CASSLSSGGTDTQYF.

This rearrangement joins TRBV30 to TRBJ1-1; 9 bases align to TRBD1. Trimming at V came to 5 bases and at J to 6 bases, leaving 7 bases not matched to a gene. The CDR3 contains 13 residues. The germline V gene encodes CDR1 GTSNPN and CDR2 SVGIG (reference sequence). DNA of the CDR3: TGTGCCTGGGGGGGACAGGGAAGCCCTGAAGCTTTCTTT. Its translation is CAWGGQGSPEAFF.

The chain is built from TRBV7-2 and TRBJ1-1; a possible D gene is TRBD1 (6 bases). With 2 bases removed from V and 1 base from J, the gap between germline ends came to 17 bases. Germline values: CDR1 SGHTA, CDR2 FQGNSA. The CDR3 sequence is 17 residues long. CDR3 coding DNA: TGTGCCAGCAGCTTACCCGATTACAGGGCTAAGAACACTGAAGCTTTCTTT. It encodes CASSLPDYRAKNTEAFF.